This note documents a single TCR beta chain sequence. This CDR3 has 13 residues. The germline V and J ends were trimmed by 5 bases and 2 bases, with 9 bases remaining between them. From germline, CDR1 is MNHEY and CDR2 SVGAGI. This sample is part of a study of cytomegalovirus exposure and HLA in healthy donors. The wider study: Earlier sequencing of approximately 200 million T cells yielded under 120 million unique TCR beta sequences.

The PCR employed 60 Vbeta primers together with 13 Jbeta primers. Measured with immunoSEQ multiplex PCR; TCRdb has only the in-frame clones, and not every one. The sample lists roughly 140,000 clones, roughly four fifths seen once, with 4.5% to 6% in the top ten. V and J are TRBV6-5 and TRBJ1-1; D not resolved. Sequenced input: PBMCs. The clonotype originates from a man aged 30 to 39 in good health and CMV-seropositive. Written as DNA, the CDR3 is TGTGCCAGCAGTGCCAACAGAAACACTGAAGCTTTCTTT. Protein product: CASSANRNTEAFF.